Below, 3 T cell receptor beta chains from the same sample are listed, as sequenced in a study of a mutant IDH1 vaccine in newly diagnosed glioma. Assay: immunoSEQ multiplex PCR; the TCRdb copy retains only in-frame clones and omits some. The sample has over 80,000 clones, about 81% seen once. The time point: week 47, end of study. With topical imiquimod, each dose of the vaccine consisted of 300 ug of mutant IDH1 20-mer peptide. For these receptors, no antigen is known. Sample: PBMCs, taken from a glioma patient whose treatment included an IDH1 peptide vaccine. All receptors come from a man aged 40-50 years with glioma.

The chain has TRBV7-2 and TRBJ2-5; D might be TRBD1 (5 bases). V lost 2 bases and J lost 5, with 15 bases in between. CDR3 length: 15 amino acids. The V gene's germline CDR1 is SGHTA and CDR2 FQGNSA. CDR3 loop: CASSLSAGSLETQYF. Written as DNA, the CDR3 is TGTGCCAGCAGCTTATCGGCAGGGTCATTGGAGACCCAGTACTTC.

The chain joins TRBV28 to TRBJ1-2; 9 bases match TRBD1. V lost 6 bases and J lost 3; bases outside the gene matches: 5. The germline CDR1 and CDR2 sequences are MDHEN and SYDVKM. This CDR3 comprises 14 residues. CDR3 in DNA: TGTGCCAGCAGGACAGGGGGTGGGTACTATGGCTACACCTTC. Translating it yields CASRTGGGYYGYTF.

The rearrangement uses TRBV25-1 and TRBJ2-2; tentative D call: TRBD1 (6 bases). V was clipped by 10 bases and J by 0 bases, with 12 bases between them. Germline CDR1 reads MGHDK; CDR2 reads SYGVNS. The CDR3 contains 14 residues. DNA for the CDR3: TGTGCCAACCCCCGGGACACGAACACCGGGGAGCTGTTTTTT. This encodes CANPRDTNTGELFF.